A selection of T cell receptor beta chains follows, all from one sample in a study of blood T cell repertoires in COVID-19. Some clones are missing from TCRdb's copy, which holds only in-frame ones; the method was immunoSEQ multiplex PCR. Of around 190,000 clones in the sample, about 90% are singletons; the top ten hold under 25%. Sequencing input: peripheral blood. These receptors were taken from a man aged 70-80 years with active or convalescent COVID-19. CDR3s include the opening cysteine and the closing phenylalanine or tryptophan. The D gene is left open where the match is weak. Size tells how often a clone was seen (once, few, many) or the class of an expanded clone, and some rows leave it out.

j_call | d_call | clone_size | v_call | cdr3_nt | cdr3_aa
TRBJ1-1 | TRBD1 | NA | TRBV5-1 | TGCGCCAGCAGCTTAAACACAGGGGGCACTGAAGCTTTCTTT | CASSLNTGGTEAFF
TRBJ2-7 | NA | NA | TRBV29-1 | TGCAGCGTTACAGGGTTGCGGGAGTCCTACGAGCAGTACTTC | CSVTGLRESYEQYF
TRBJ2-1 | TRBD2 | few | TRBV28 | TGTGCCAGCAGTCTCGGCGGGAGAGGCAATGAGCAGTTCTTC | CASSLGGRGNEQFF
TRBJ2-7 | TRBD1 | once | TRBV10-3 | TGTGCCACCGACGACAGGGTCGCTTCGTCATACGAGCAGTACTTC | CATDDRVASSYEQYF
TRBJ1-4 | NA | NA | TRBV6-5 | TGTGCCAGCAGTCGTTCCGGGAGAGCTAATGAAAAACTGTTTTTT | CASSRSGRANEKLFF
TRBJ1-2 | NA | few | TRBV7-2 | TGTGCCAGCAGCCCCCAGGGAGGGTTAGGGGGCTACACCTTC | CASSPQGGLGGYTF
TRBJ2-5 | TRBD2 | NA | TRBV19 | TGTGCCAGTAGTATAGATGGGACTAGCGGGCGACCCTGGTACCAAGAGACCCAGTACTTC | CASSIDGTSGRPWYQETQYF
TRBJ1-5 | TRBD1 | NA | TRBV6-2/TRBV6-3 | TGTGCCAGCAGTTACGGGGGCAGGGGGTCGGTGAAGCCCCAGCATTTT | CASSYGGRGSVKPQHF
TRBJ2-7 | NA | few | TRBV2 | TGTGCCAGCAGTAATAACTACGAGCAGTACTTC | CASSNNYEQYF
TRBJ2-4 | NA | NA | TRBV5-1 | TGCGCCAGCAGCGAAGGGGCGGCCAAAAACATTCAGTACTTC | CASSEGAAKNIQYF
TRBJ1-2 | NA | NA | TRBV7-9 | TGTGCCAGCAGCTTGTCTCAGGGAAGTGGCTACACCTTC | CASSLSQGSGYTF
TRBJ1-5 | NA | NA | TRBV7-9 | TGTGCCAGCAGCCCACAGGGCAATAGCAATCAGCCCCAGCATTTT | CASSPQGNSNQPQHF
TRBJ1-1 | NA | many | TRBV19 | TGTGCCAGTGGCCAAGGGGGAGGGACTGAAGCTTTCTTT | CASGQGGGTEAFF
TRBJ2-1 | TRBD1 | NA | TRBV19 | TGTGCCAGTACCCCTTTTTGGGGACAGGCCAACAATGAGCAGTTCTTC | CASTPFWGQANNEQFF
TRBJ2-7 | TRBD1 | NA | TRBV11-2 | TGTGCCAGCAGCGACAGGGGGTCCGAGCAGTACTTC | CASSDRGSEQYF
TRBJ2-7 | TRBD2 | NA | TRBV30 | TGTGCCTGGACAGGCGGGAGTGGTGAGCAGTACTTC | CAWTGGSGEQYF
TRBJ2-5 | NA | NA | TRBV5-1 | TGCGCCAGCAGCTTGGGGCACCGGGAGGAGACCCAGTACTTC | CASSLGHREETQYF
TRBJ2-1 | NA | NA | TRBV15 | TGTGCCACCAGCAGAGATAGGACTACCTACAATGAGCAGTTCTTC | CATSRDRTTYNEQFF
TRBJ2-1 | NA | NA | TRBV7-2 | TGTGCCAGCAGCCCCCCGGGGGGGACAGCCAATGAGCAGTTCTTC | CASSPPGGTANEQFF
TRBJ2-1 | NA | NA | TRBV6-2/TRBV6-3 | TGTGCCAGCAGTTACTCGCCCCGAGCGAGGTTCTTC | CASSYSPRARFF
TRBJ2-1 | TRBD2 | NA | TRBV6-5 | TGTGCCAGCAGACTAGCGGGGTACAATGAGCAGTTCTTC | CASRLAGYNEQFF
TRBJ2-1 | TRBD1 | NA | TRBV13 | TGTGCCAGCGGGCAGGGGGCGCGAAATGAGCAGTTCTTC | CASGQGARNEQFF
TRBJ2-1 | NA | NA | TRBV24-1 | TGTGCCACCAGTGATCCCAACAGCCGAAACTCCTACAATGAGCAGTTCTTC | CATSDPNSRNSYNEQFF
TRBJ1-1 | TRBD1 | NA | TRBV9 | TGTGCCAGCAGCTTCAGGACAGGAGAAAACACTGAAGCTTTCTTT | CASSFRTGENTEAFF
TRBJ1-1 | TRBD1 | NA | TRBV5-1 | TGCGCCAGCAGCTCAGGGGGGTTAGGGACTGAAGCTTTCTTT | CASSSGGLGTEAFF
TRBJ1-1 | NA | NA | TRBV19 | TGTGCCAGTAGTTTTGCCCCAGGGACTGAAGCTTTCTTT | CASSFAPGTEAFF
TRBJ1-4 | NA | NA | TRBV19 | TGTGCCAGTAGCGACCAGGGTGGAGATGAAAAACTGTTTTTT | CASSDQGGDEKLFF
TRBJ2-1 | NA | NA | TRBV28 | TGTGCCAGCAGTTTAGCACAGGGACCCTACAATGAGCAGTTCTTC | CASSLAQGPYNEQFF
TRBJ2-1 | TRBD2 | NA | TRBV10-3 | TGTGCCATCCGTACTAGCGGGAGTAACAATGAGCAGTTCTTC | CAIRTSGSNNEQFF
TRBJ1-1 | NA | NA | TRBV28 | TGTGCCAGCAGTAGACTCCCGGAGGGCATGAACACTGAAGCTTTCTTT | CASSRLPEGMNTEAFF
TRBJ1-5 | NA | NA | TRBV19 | TGTGCCAGTAGGGACAGTTCGCGGCCCCAGCATTTT | CASRDSSRPQHF
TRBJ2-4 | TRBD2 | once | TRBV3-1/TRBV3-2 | TGTGCCAGCAGCCTAAGGTCGGGGGGGGCGGACATTCAGTACTTC | CASSLRSGGADIQYF
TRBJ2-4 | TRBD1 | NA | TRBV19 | TGTGCCAGTAGTACTTCACGACAGGGAAACATTCAGTACTTC | CASSTSRQGNIQYF
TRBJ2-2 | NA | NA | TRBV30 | TGTGCCTGGAGTGTACTAGGAGCCACCGGGGAGCTGTTTTTT | CAWSVLGATGELFF
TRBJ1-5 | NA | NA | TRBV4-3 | TGCGCCAGCAGCCAAGATTTGGGCAGGGTGGACAATCAGCCCCAGCATTTT | CASSQDLGRVDNQPQHF
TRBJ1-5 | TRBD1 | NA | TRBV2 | TGTGCCAGCATCAAAGACAGGGGGCAGGGCAATCAGCCCCAGCATTTT | CASIKDRGQGNQPQHF
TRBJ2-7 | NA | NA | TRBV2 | TGTGCCAGCAATTACGGGGGTCACGAGCAGTACTTC | CASNYGGHEQYF
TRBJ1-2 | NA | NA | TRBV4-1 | TGCGCCAGCAGCCCCGACAGTAACTATGGCTACACCTTC | CASSPDSNYGYTF
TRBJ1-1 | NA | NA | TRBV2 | TGTGCCAGCAGTGAATCGGGGGGTACTGAAGCTTTCTTT | CASSESGGTEAFF
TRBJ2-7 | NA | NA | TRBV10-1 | TGCGCCAGCGCTTACATCCCGGCGGGCGAGCAGTACTTC | CASAYIPAGEQYF
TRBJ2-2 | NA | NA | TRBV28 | TGTGCCAGCAGTTTAGGGTCAGGGAACACCGGGGAGCTGTTTTTT | CASSLGSGNTGELFF
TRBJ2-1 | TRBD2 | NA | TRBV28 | TGTGCCAGCAGTTTATGGACTAGCCCGGCCTACAATGAGCAGTTCTTC | CASSLWTSPAYNEQFF
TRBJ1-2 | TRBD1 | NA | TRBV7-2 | TGTGCCAGCAGCCCGGGACAGGCTAACTATGGCTACACCTTC | CASSPGQANYGYTF
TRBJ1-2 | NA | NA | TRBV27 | TGTGCCAGCAGTTTAGGAAGGGCGGGCTATGGCTACACCTTC | CASSLGRAGYGYTF
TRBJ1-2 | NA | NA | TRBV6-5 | TGTGCCAGCAACGGACAGTATGGCTACACCTTC | CASNGQYGYTF